Below, 4 T cell receptor beta chains from the same sample are listed, as sequenced in a study of blood T cell repertoires in COVID-19. Profiling relied on immunoSEQ multiplex PCR, and the TCRdb table lists in-frame clones only, not all of them. The repertoire includes around 280,000 clones, around 85% of them detected once, and 5.5% to 7% sits in the top ten. Sequencing used PBMCs or T cells enriched from blood (not recorded which). These receptors were collected from a middle-aged woman who had recovered from COVID-19.

The genes are TRBV10-3 and TRBJ2-5, with 9 bases identical to TRBD1. Per germline, CDR1 ENHRY and CDR2 SYGVKD. Unmatched junction bases numbered 5, after V lost 8 bases and J lost 4 bases. The CDR3 length is 13 residues. DNA of the CDR3: TGTGCCATCCAACAGGGGGCTGGAGAGACCCAGTACTTC. Translated: CAIQQGAGETQYF.

V gene TRBV6-5 combines with J gene TRBJ1-4; possible D gene TRBD1, 5 bases. The CDR3 loop spans 14 amino acids. Germline assignment: CDR1 MNHEY and CDR2 SVGAGI. V lost 6 bases, J lost 2 bases, and 10 bases lay in between. CDR3 loop: CASSLTATNEKLFF. In DNA, the CDR3 is TGTGCCAGCAGCCTGACAGCGACTAATGAAAAACTGTTTTTT.

The chain combines TRBV28 with TRBJ2-4; D uncertain. The CDR3 extends over 15 amino acids. The germline V gene has CDR1 MDHEN and CDR2 SYDVKM. Trimming shortened V by 7 bases and J by 1 base, and 14 bases separated the two germline ends. The CDR3, as DNA: TGTGCCAGCACCTCGGAGATAGAGGCCAAAAACATTCAGTACTTC. Translating gives CASTSEIEAKNIQYF.

This clone was observed a few times. V usage is TRBV2 and J usage is TRBJ2-1, with a possible D match to TRBD1 (5 bases). CDR1 is SNHLY and CDR2 is FYNNEI in the germline V gene. CDR3 length equals 12 residues. V was cut by 2 bases and J by 7 bases, with 6 bases left in between. DNA of the CDR3: TGTGCCAGCAGTGAAAACAGGAATGAGCAGTTCTTC. Translated, it gives CASSENRNEQFF.